The 29 T cell receptor beta chains given below trace back to one sample, sequenced in a study of T cells expressing NK-cell markers. TCRdb re-called the 5' RACE reads, yielding one record per CDR3 amino acid sequence without DNA. The sample spans some 500,000 distinct CDR3 sequences; the ten largest clones claim about 1.5%. The sample comprised blood T cells: a sorted CD56 or NKG2C T cell subset, CD4+ or CD8+ T cells, or bulk PBMC T cells (not recorded which). These receptors originate from a woman aged 45-59 years in good health.

CDR3 sequence reads: CASSIQGNPLEKLFF. V is TRBV7-9 and J is TRBJ1-4; TCRdb lists TRBD1, though no DNA is available to test this call. CDR3 length: 15 amino acids. From germline, CDR1 is SEHNR and CDR2 FQNEAQ (reference sequence).

The chain carries TRBV4-1 and TRBJ2-1; lacking DNA, the TRBD1 call made by TCRdb goes unchecked. Germline lookup yields CDR1 MGHRA and CDR2 YSYEKL. This CDR3 spans 13 amino acids. The CDR3 sequence is CASSQTWGGEQFF.

This sequence joins TRBV12-3 or TRBV12-4 and TRBJ2-1. The CDR3 is made up of 14 amino acids. CDR3: CASRIAGVDNEQFF.

The chain is built from TRBV5-1 and TRBJ2-1. The CDR3 has 15 amino acids. CDR1 SGHRS and CDR2 YFSETQ come from the germline V gene. CDR3 protein: CASSLDLVRGNEQFF. Based on the CDR3 plus reference TRBV5-1 and TRBJ2-1, the full variable domain is KAGVTQTPRYLIKTRGQQVTLSCSPISGHRSVSWYQQTPGQGLQFLFEYFSETQRNKGNFPGRFSGRQFSNSRSEMNVSTLELGDSALYLCASSLDLVRGNEQFFGPGTRLTVL.

The CDR3 reads CASSSTVSSGANVLTF. J is TRBJ2-6 and V is TRBV7-2; TCRdb proposes TRBD1, but this gene call is untestable without DNA. Per germline, CDR1 SGHTA and CDR2 FQGNSA. CDR3 length: 16 amino acids.

The chain employs TRBV5-1 and TRBJ1-4; TCRdb selects TRBD1, and the lack of DNA leaves this call unchecked. The CDR3 totals 15 residues. Germline V gene lookup returns CDR1 SGHRS and CDR2 YFSETQ. The CDR3 loop is CASSLGRDPYGKLFF.

The chain uses TRBV20-1 and TRBJ1-4. This CDR3 has 13 amino acids. Germline values: CDR1 DFQATT, CDR2 SNEGSKA (reference sequence). This CDR3 reads CSARDSFGEKLFF.

J is TRBJ2-1 and V is TRBV6-6. This CDR3 contains 15 residues. The germline CDR1 and CDR2 sequences are MNHNY and SVGAGI (reference sequence). CDR3: CASSSLANSYNEQFF.

V usage is TRBV4-1 and J usage is TRBJ2-1; the TCRdb call, TRBD2, lacks DNA for checking. This CDR3 region has 16 residues. The germline CDR1 and CDR2 sequences are MGHRA and YSYEKL. The CDR3 spells CASSHSGLQRGNEQFF.

This chain joins TRBV6-1 and TRBJ2-1. Germline values: CDR1 MNHNS, CDR2 SASEGT. The CDR3 length is 13 residues. This CDR3 reads CASSRTPYNEQFF.

The chain combines TRBV11-3 with TRBJ2-1; TCRdb returns TRBD2, unconfirmable since there is no DNA. Germline values: CDR1 SGHNT, CDR2 YENEEA. The CDR3 extends over 17 amino acids. The chain's CDR3 is CASSLAALAGGSNEQFF. The full variable domain, in which reference TRBV11-3 and TRBJ2-1 provide the parts outside the CDR3, is EAGVVQSPRYKIIEKKQPVAFWCNPISGHNTLYWYLQNLGQGPELLIRYENEEAVDDSQLPKDRFSAERLKGVDSTLKIQPAELGDSAVYLCASSLAALAGGSNEQFFGPGTRLTVL.

The CDR3 loop is CASSSIETSGYTNTGELFF. The genes are TRBV7-8 and TRBJ2-2. The CDR3 has 19 amino acids. Per germline, CDR1 SGHVS and CDR2 FQNEAQ.

The chain uses TRBV18 and TRBJ1-1. The CDR3 covers 14 residues. Germline CDR1 is KGHSH and CDR2 is LQKENI. The CDR3 here is CASSPARGGTEAFF. Full variable domain (remainder filled in from reference TRBV18 and TRBJ1-1): NAGVMQNPRHLVRRRGQEARLRCSPMKGHSHVYWYRQLPEEGLKFMVYLQKENIIDESGMPKERFSAEFPKEGPSILRIQQVVRGDSAAYFCASSPARGGTEAFFGQGTRLTVV.

The chain uses TRBV20-1 and TRBJ2-5; no DNA is available, so the TRBD2 call from TCRdb remains unchecked. Germline V gene lookup returns CDR1 DFQATT and CDR2 SNEGSKA (reference sequence). This CDR3 is 13 amino acids long. The CDR3 reads CSALTSADETQYF.

V and J are TRBV5-1 and TRBJ1-2; the D call of TRBD1 rests on TCRdb alone, since no DNA is present to check it. The CDR3 contains 15 residues. Germline V gene sequence: CDR1 SGHRS, CDR2 YFSETQ. CDR3 sequence: CASSPGQSGNYGYTF.

The V call is TRBV12-3 or TRBV12-4, the J call TRBJ2-7. The CDR3 totals 12 residues. CDR3 residues: CASCGGNYEQYF.

This chain links TRBV7-9 with TRBJ1-5; the D gene TCRdb calls, TRBD1, cannot be checked with no DNA. Germline V gene sequence: CDR1 SEHNR, CDR2 FQNEAQ (reference sequence). CDR3 length: 17 amino acids. CDR3 sequence: CASSSTGLQPGNQPQHF. Full variable domain (missing parts from reference TRBV7-9 and TRBJ1-5): DTGVSQNPRHKITKRGQNVTFRCDPISEHNRLYWYRQTLGQGPEFLTYFQNEAQLEKSRLLSDRFSAERPKGSFSTLEIQRTEQGDSAMYLCASSSTGLQPGNQPQHFGDGTRLSIL.

The genes are TRBV5-1 and TRBJ2-7; the TRBD2 assignment by TCRdb is unverifiable without DNA. Germline V gene data show CDR1 as SGHRS and CDR2 as YFSETQ. This CDR3 is 15 amino acids long. The CDR3 spells CASRGSLAGVDEQYF.

The chain employs TRBV15 and TRBJ2-1; the TCRdb D gene call, TRBD2, has no DNA to confirm it. Germline V gene sequence: CDR1 LNHNV, CDR2 YYDKDF (reference sequence). CDR3 size: 12 residues. The CDR3 region is CATKGRSGEQFF.

This sequence joins TRBV4-1 and TRBJ2-2; TCRdb's assignment of TRBD2 cannot be checked, as there is no DNA. The CDR3 length is 14 residues. Germline values: CDR1 MGHRA, CDR2 YSYEKL. The CDR3 spells CASAQWESSGELFF.

The chain joins TRBV11-2 to TRBJ1-2. The CDR3 contains 15 residues. From germline, CDR1 is SGHAT and CDR2 FQNNGV. CDR3 sequence reads: CASTLIRGRNYGYTF.

The chain combines TRBV12-3 or TRBV12-4 with TRBJ2-5; absent DNA, TCRdb's TRBD1 call cannot be checked. This CDR3 comprises 14 residues. The CDR3 spells CASSLLAGRETQYF.

The chain employs TRBV29-1 and TRBJ2-3; the TCRdb call, TRBD2, lacks DNA for checking. Germline CDR1 reads SQVTM; CDR2 reads ANQGSEA. The CDR3 extends over 15 amino acids. CDR3 in amino acids: CSVVLAGHSTDTQYF.

The CDR3 loop reads CASSSLWLADSHEQFF. This rearrangement joins TRBV11-3 to TRBJ2-1; the D call of TRBD2 rests on TCRdb alone, since no DNA is present to check it. Germline V gives CDR1 SGHNT, CDR2 YENEEA. The CDR3 runs to 16 residues.

V and J are TRBV7-6 and TRBJ2-3; TCRdb designates TRBD2, a call that cannot be tested without DNA. CDR1 SGHVS and CDR2 FNYEAQ come from the germline V gene. The CDR3 has 18 residues. CDR3 loop: CASSLAPALAGGTDTQYF.

The chain uses TRBV29-1 and TRBJ1-5. Germline-derived CDR1 and CDR2 are SQVTM and ANQGSEA. The CDR3 sequence is 12 residues long. The CDR3 sequence is CSATDGDQPQHF.

This chain links TRBV5-5 with TRBJ1-2. This CDR3 is built from 12 residues. Germline CDR1 and CDR2: SGHKS and YYEKEE (reference sequence). The CDR3 spells CASSSGVHGYTF. Full variable domain (rest looked up from reference TRBV5-5 and TRBJ1-2): DAGVTQSPTHLIKTRGQQVTLRCSPISGHKSVSWYQQVLGQGPQFIFQYYEKEERGRGNFPDRFSARQFPNYSSELNVNALLLGDSALYLCASSSGVHGYTFGSGTRLTVV.

The chain combines TRBV20-1 with TRBJ2-7; TCRdb's D call, TRBD2, is unchecked because there is no DNA. The germline CDR1 and CDR2 sequences are DFQATT and SNEGSKA (reference sequence). This CDR3 is built from 16 residues. The CDR3 sequence: CSARDIAGMTTYEQYF.

V usage is TRBV6-5 and J usage is TRBJ1-3; the TCRdb D gene call, TRBD1, has no DNA to confirm it. The CDR3 is 14 residues long. CDR1 is MNHEY, CDR2 SVGAGI, per germline. This CDR3 reads CASMRTFSGNTIYF.